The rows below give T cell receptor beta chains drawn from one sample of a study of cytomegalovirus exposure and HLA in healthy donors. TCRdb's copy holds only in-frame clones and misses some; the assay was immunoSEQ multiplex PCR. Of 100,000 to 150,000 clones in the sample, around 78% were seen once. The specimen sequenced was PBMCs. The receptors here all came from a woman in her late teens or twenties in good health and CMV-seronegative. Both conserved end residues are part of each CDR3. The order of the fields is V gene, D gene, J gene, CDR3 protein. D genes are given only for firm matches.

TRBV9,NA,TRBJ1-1,CASSVRPFGGNTEAFF
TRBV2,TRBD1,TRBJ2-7,CASRPGTGVEQYF
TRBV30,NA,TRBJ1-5,CAWSPRWGVAGAQPQHF
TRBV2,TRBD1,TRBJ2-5,CASSRQGWETQYF
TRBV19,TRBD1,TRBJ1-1,CASRNRGENTEAFF
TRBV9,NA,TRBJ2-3,CASSVARGLEGSTDTQYF
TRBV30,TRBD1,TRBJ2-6,CAWRDRDPRSGANVLTF
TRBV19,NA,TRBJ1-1,CASMEEIGGWTEAFF
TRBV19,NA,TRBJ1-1,CASSEREAFF
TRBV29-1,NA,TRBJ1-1,CSVRDFNTEAFF
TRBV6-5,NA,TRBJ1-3,CASRPDYSGNTIYF
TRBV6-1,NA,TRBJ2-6,CASSEAQSGANVLTF
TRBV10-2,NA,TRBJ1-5,CASSDRDLRSNQPQHF
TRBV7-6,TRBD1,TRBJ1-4,CASSLSGGYEKLFF
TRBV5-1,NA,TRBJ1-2,CASSLGGDGDMANTF
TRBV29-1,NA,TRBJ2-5,CSVEDPRDFDGTQYF
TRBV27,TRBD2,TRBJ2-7,CASSLMVLADTSEQYF
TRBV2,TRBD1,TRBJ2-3,CASSWTGGTDTQYF